These T cell receptor beta chains were read from a single sample in a study of identical twins. From the 5' RACE reads, TCRdb called clonotypes with MiXCR, one entry per CDR3 protein. The sample lists about 520,000 distinct CDR3 sequences, 22% occurring once. This sample also appeared in a second study, on T cells expressing NK-cell markers.

The source material was CD4+ T cells sorted from blood. The origin of the receptors is a young woman in good health. CDR3s include the opening cysteine and the closing phenylalanine or tryptophan. A D gene is named only where the DNA matches it firmly. The size entry is marked missing in some rows and otherwise reads once, few, many or a size class.

d_call clone_size j_call v_call cdr3_nt cdr3_aa
- few TRBJ2-4 TRBV7-2 TGTGCCAGCAGCCGGTGGGCCCCCGGAAACATTCAGTACTTC CASSRWAPGNIQYF
TRBD2 - TRBJ2-7 TRBV19 TGTGCCAGTAGCATTTCTAGCGGGAGTCGATCCGAGCAGTACTTC CASSISSGSRSEQYF
- many TRBJ1-6 TRBV12-3/TRBV12-4 TGTGCCAGCAGTTACAGCTCCTATAATTCACCCCTCCACTTT CASSYSSYNSPLHF
TRBD1 - TRBJ2-2 TRBV25-1 TGTGCCAGCAAGCCAACCGGGACAGGAGGCACCGGGGAGCTGTTTTTT CASKPTGTGGTGELFF
TRBD2 few TRBJ2-7 TRBV20-1 TGCAGTGCTCCCCTAGCGGGAGGGAGCTACGAGCAGTACTTC CSAPLAGGSYEQYF
TRBD2 - TRBJ2-2 TRBV7-2 TGTGCCAGCAGCTTTGGACTAGCGGTCACCGGGGAGCTGTTTTTT CASSFGLAVTGELFF
TRBD2 - TRBJ2-7 TRBV5-4 TGTGCCAGCAGCCTGAGCGGGGGCGGATACGAGCAGTACTTC CASSLSGGGYEQYF
- - TRBJ2-3 TRBV15 TGTGCCACCAGCAGGGGGGCTAGCCGGTCAGATACGCAGTATTTT CATSRGASRSDTQYF
TRBD1 - TRBJ2-1 TRBV12-3/TRBV12-4 TGTGCCAGCAGTTTCTCGGGACAGGGAAACAATGAGCAGTTCTTC CASSFSGQGNNEQFF
TRBD2 few TRBJ2-7 TRBV7-2 TGTGCCAGCAACCGACGCATGACTAGCGCCTCCTACGAGCAGTACTTC CASNRRMTSASYEQYF
- - TRBJ2-7 TRBV12-3/TRBV12-4 TGTGCCAGCAGTTTAGAGGTTAGCAGGGCTTACGAGCAGTACTTC CASSLEVSRAYEQYF
TRBD1 few TRBJ1-5 TRBV3-1 TGTGCCAGCAGCCAAGGGGGGACAGGGGTCGATCAGCCCCAGCATTTT CASSQGGTGVDQPQHF
- - TRBJ1-1 TRBV2 TGTGCCAGCAAGGAAGGGCGTGGCACTGAAGCTTTCTTT CASKEGRGTEAFF
TRBD2 few TRBJ2-1 TRBV7-8 TGTGCCAGCAGCCACGGGAGGGTATTTATAGGTGAGCAGTTCTTC CASSHGRVFIGEQFF
TRBD2 - TRBJ2-7 TRBV7-2 TGTGCCAGCAGCCCACAACGGCTAGCGGGAGCCGAGCAGTACTTC CASSPQRLAGAEQYF
- - TRBJ2-7 TRBV12-3/TRBV12-4 TGTGCCAGCAGTCACGCGGCGGCCTACGAGCAGTACTTC CASSHAAAYEQYF
TRBD1 - TRBJ2-7 TRBV27 TGTGCCAGCAGACCCGGACAGGTACGCAACGAGCAGTACTTC CASRPGQVRNEQYF
- - TRBJ2-7 TRBV13 TGTGCCAGCAATCTCCGAGGGGGGAGCTACGAGCAGTACTTC CASNLRGGSYEQYF
- - TRBJ2-5 TRBV5-5 TGTGCCAGGAGCTCGGGGCTACGGGAGACCCAGTACTTC CARSSGLRETQYF
TRBD2 few TRBJ2-3 TRBV7-2 TGTGCCAGCAGCTTAGGAACTAGCGGGAGTATAGATACGCAGTATTTT CASSLGTSGSIDTQYF
- - TRBJ1-5 TRBV12-3/TRBV12-4 TGTGCCAGCAGTTTGGACATAAGCAATCAGCCCCAGCATTTT CASSLDISNQPQHF
TRBD2 - TRBJ2-7 TRBV7-9 TGTGCCAGCAGCTTAGCGGGAGGGATCTACGAGCAGTACTTC CASSLAGGIYEQYF
TRBD2 few TRBJ2-2 TRBV10-3 TGTGCCATCAGACTAGCGGCGAACACCGGGGAGCTGTTTTTT CAIRLAANTGELFF
TRBD2 - TRBJ2-5 TRBV20-1 TGCAGTGCTGCCAGGGAGCCGGGGGGGACCCAGTACTTC CSAAREPGGTQYF
TRBD2 few TRBJ2-5 TRBV20-1 TGCAGTGCTAGGTCGAGCGGGGGGGCAGTCGCGACCCAGTACTTC CSARSSGGAVATQYF
TRBD1 - TRBJ1-1 TRBV19 TGTGCCAGTACCAAAAGGGACAGGAACACTGAAGCTTTCTTT CASTKRDRNTEAFF
- few TRBJ1-2 TRBV18 TGTGCCAGCTCAGAACAGGGTTCTAATGGCTACACCTTC CASSEQGSNGYTF
- - TRBJ2-1 TRBV6-1 TGTGCCAGCAGTGATGGAAGTGCCGGGTACAATGAGCAGTTCTTC CASSDGSAGYNEQFF
- - TRBJ1-1 TRBV29-1 TGCAGCGCCAGACGGGGGCTAGAAGCTTTCTTT CSARRGLEAFF
- - TRBJ2-1 TRBV6-1 TGTGCCAGCAGTGGGACGGGACTCACGTACAATGAGCAGTTCTTC CASSGTGLTYNEQFF
TRBD2 - TRBJ2-1 TRBV6-2/TRBV6-3 TGTGCCAGCAGTTACACACTGACTAGCGGGAGTAATGAGCAGTTCTTC CASSYTLTSGSNEQFF
- few TRBJ1-5 TRBV12-3/TRBV12-4 TGTGCCAGCAGTCTAGGGGGAGAGAGTCAGCCCCAGCATTTT CASSLGGESQPQHF
- few TRBJ2-3 TRBV11-2 TGTGCCAGCAGCTTAGTTAGCCTAGCTGATACGCAGTATTTT CASSLVSLADTQYF
TRBD1 - TRBJ1-2 TRBV29-1 TGCAGCGTTGAAGATGCAGGGGGCGGCTACACCTTC CSVEDAGGGYTF
- - TRBJ2-7 TRBV2 TGTGCCAGCGCGGAGACCTACGAGCAGTACTTC CASAETYEQYF
- - TRBJ1-6 TRBV20-1 TGCAGTGCTTCCTCCCCGGGGAACAATTCACCCCTCCACTTT CSASSPGNNSPLHF
- few TRBJ2-5 TRBV5-1 TGCGCCAGCAGCCCTTACGGGACCCAAGAGACCCAGTACTTC CASSPYGTQETQYF
- many TRBJ1-1 TRBV12-3/TRBV12-4 TGTGCCAGCAGTATCAACCTCGGCACTGAAGCTTTCTTT CASSINLGTEAFF
- few TRBJ1-5 TRBV6-5 TGTGCCAGCAGTTCTAGGGGTCGGGATCAGCCCCAGCATTTT CASSSRGRDQPQHF
TRBD2 - TRBJ2-2 TRBV3-1 TGTGCCAGCAGCAGGCTAGCGGGGGGTTCCCAGAGCCGGGAGCTGTTTTTT CASSRLAGGSQSRELFF
TRBD2 few TRBJ2-1 TRBV20-1 TGCAGTGCTAGCCCCCCACTAGCGGGAGCCAATGAGCAGTTCTTC CSASPPLAGANEQFF
TRBD1 - TRBJ2-3 TRBV6-1 TGTGCCAGCAGTCGTCAGAGGGGGCCAGATACGCAGTATTTT CASSRQRGPDTQYF
- few TRBJ2-5 TRBV20-1 TGCAGTGCTGGAGCTTTTTGGAAAGAGACCCAGTACTTC CSAGAFWKETQYF
- few TRBJ2-5 TRBV14 TGTGCCAGCAGCCAAGTGGGTCAGGAGACCCAGTACTTC CASSQVGQETQYF
TRBD2 - TRBJ2-7 TRBV7-9 TGTGCCAGCAGCTTTAGCGGGCCCTCTTCCTACGAGCAGTACTTC CASSFSGPSSYEQYF
TRBD2 few TRBJ2-5 TRBV20-1 TGCAGTGCTAGAGATCATGAGGGGAGGGGGACCCAGTACTTC CSARDHEGRGTQYF
- - TRBJ1-4 TRBV5-5 TGTGCCAGCAGCCGACGGGGGGTCGATGAAAAACTGTTTTTT CASSRRGVDEKLFF
- few TRBJ2-3 TRBV14 TGTGCCAGCAGCCAACTGGCGAGGCGGGACCCAGATACGCAGTATTTT CASSQLARRDPDTQYF
- many TRBJ2-2 TRBV6-1 TGTGCCAGCAGTCCGCTGGGGGGGCGAGAAGGGGAGCTGTTTTTT CASSPLGGREGELFF
- few TRBJ1-1 TRBV9 TGTGCCAGCAACCCGCGCCACGGGAAGGGAATGAACACTGAAGCTTTCTTT CASNPRHGKGMNTEAFF
TRBD1 - TRBJ2-3 TRBV3-1 TGTGCCAGCAGCCAAGCGGGACAGGGAAGCACAGATACGCAGTATTTT CASSQAGQGSTDTQYF
- many TRBJ2-3 TRBV6-5 TGTGCCAGCAGTTATAGCGGAGGCACAGATACGCAGTATTTT CASSYSGGTDTQYF
- - TRBJ2-1 TRBV5-1 TGCGCCAGCAGCACTGGAGGGTCCTACAATGAGCAGTTCTTC CASSTGGSYNEQFF
TRBD1 - TRBJ2-5 TRBV20-1 TGCAGTGCCATTGGATGGGGACAGGGAGGCAAGACCCAGTACTTC CSAIGWGQGGKTQYF
TRBD1 - TRBJ2-3 TRBV13 TGTGCCAGCAGCATATATACAGGGGGCATTACAGATACGCAGTATTTT CASSIYTGGITDTQYF